The entry that follows covers one T cell receptor (beta chain) sequence. V lost 3 bases to trimming and J lost 1 base, with 12 bases between them. From germline, CDR1 is SGHTA and CDR2 FQGNSA. The CDR3 covers 16 residues. Generated by immunoSEQ multiplex PCR, the TCRdb table keeps only in-frame clones and is missing some. Of about 72,000 clones in the sample, around 85% were seen once. The data are from a study of PD-L1 blockade in urothelial cancer. The time point: pretreatment peripheral blood. The input for sequencing was PBMCs, taken around atezolizumab (anti-PD-L1) treatment. The chain has TRBV7-2 and TRBJ2-2, with D perhaps TRBD2 (6 bases). The sequence came from a man aged 55 to 69 with urothelial cancer. Written as DNA, the CDR3 is TGTGCCAGCAGCTTTACTAGCCCTCTGAACACCGGGGAGCTGTTTTTT. It codes for CASSFTSPLNTGELFF.